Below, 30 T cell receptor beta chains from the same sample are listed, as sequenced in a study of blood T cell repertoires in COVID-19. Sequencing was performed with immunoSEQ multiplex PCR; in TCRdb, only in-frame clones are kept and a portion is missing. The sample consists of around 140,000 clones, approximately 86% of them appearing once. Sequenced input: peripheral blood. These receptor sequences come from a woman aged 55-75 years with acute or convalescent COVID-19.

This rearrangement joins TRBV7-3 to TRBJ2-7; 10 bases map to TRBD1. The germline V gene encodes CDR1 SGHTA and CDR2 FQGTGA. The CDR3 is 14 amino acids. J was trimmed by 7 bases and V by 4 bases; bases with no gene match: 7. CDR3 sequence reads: CASSWTGGYGEQYF. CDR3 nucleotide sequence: TGTGCCAGCAGCTGGACAGGGGGGTACGGGGAGCAGTACTTC.

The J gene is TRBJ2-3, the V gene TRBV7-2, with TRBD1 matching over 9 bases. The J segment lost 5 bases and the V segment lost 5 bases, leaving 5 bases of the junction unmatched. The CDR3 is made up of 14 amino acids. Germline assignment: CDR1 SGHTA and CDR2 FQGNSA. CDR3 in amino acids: CASSLRQGGDTQYF. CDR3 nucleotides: TGTGCCAGCAGCCTCCGACAGGGGGGAGATACGCAGTATTTT.

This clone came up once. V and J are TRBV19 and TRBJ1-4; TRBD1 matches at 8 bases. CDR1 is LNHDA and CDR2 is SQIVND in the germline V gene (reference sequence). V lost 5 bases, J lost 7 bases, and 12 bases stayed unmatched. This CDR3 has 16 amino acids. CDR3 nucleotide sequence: TGTGCCAGTAGTCCAGTTAGGACAGGGATAGGTGAAAAACTGTTTTTT. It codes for CASSPVRTGIGEKLFF.

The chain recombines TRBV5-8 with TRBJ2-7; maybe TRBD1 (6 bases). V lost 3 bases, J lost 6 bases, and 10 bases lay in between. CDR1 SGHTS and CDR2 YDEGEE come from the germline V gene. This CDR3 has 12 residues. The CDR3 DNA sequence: TGTGCCAGCAGCTCCGGGACAACCGAGCAGTACTTC. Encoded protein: CASSSGTTEQYF.

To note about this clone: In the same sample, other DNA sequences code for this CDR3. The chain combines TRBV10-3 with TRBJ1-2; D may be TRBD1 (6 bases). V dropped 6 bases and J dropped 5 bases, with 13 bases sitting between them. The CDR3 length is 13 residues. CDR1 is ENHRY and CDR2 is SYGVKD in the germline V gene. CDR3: CAISDDQGYGYTF. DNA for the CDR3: TGTGCCATCAGCGACGATCAGGGGTATGGCTACACCTTC.

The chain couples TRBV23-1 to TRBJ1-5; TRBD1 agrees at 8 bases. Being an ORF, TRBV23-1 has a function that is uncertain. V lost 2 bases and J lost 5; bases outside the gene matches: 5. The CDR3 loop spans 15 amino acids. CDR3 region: CASSQGQGKDQPQHF. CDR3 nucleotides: TGCGCCAGCAGTCAAGGACAGGGTAAAGATCAGCCCCAGCATTTT.

The CDR3 here is CASSRSSGYEQFF. The CDR3 DNA reads TGTGCCAGCAGCCGTTCCTCAGGGTATGAGCAGTTCTTC. This chain connects TRBV7-8 to TRBJ2-1; TRBD1 might be the D (5 bases). Germline values: CDR1 SGHVS, CDR2 FQNEAQ. The CDR3 totals 13 residues. Trimming pared 5 bases from V and 8 bases from J, leaving 13 bases between. Together with reference TRBV7-8 and TRBJ2-1, the CDR3 gives the full variable domain: GAGVSQSPRYKVAKRGQDVALRCDPISGHVSLFWYQQALGQGPEFLTYFQNEAQLDKSGLPSDRFFAERPEGSVSTLKIQRTQQEDSAVYLCASSRSSGYEQFFGPGTRLTVL.

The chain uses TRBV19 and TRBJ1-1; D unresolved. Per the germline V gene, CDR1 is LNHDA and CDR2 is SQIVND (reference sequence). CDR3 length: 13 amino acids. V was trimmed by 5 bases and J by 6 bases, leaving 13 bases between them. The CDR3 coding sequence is TGTGCCAGTAGTCCCAACGGGCGGGCTGAAGCTTTCTTT. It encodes CASSPNGRAEAFF.

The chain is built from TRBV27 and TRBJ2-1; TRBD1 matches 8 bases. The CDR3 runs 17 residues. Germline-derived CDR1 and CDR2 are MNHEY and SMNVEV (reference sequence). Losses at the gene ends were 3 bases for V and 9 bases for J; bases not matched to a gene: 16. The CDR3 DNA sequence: TGTGCCAGCAGTTTGGAAAGAGGGCAGGGGGCGAGCGGTGAGCAGTTCTTC. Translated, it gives CASSLERGQGASGEQFF.

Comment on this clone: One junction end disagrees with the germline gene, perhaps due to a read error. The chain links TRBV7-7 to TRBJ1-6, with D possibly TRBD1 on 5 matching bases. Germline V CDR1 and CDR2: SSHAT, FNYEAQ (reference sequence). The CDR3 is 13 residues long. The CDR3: CASSSSTASPLHF. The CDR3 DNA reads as TGTGCTAGCAGCTCCTCGACAGCCTCACCCCTCCACTTT.

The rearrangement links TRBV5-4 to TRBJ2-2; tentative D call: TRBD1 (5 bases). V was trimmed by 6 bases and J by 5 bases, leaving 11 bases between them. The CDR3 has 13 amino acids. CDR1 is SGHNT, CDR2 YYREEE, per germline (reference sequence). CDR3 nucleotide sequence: TGTGCCAGCACCAGCAGGGCAACCGGGGAGCTGTTTTTT. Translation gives CASTSRATGELFF. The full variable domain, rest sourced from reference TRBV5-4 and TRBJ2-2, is ETGVTQSPTHLIKTRGQQVTLRCSSQSGHNTVSWYQQALGQGPQFIFQYYREEENGRGNFPPRFSGLQFPNYSSELNVNALELDDSALYLCASTSRATGELFFGEGSRLTVL.

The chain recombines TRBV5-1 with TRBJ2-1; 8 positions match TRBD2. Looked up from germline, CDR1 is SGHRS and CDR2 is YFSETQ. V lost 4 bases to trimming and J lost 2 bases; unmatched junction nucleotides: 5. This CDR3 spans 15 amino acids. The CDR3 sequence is CASSPGRGTYNEQFF. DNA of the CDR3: TGCGCCAGCAGCCCCGGGAGGGGGACCTACAATGAGCAGTTCTTC. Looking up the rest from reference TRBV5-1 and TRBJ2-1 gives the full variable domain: KAGVTQTPRYLIKTRGQQVTLSCSPISGHRSVSWYQQTPGQGLQFLFEYFSETQRNKGNFPGRFSGRQFSNSRSEMNVSTLELGDSALYLCASSPGRGTYNEQFFGPGTRLTVL.

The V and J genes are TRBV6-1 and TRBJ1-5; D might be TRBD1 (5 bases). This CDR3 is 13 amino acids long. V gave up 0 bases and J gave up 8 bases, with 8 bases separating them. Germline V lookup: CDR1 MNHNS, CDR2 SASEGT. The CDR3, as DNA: TGTGCCAGCAGTGAAGCACGCAGGGAGCCCCAGCATTTT. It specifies CASSEARREPQHF.

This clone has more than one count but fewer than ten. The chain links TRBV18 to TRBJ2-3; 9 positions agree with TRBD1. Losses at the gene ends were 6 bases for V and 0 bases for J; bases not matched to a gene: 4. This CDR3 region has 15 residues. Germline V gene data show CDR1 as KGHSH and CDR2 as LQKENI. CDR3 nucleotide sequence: TGTGCCAGCTCGTACGGGACAGGGAGCACAGATACGCAGTATTTT. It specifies CASSYGTGSTDTQYF.

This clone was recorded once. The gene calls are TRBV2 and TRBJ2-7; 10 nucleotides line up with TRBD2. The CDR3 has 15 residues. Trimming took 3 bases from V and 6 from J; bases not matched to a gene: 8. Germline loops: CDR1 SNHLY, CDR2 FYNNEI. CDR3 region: CASSDSGLAQGEQYF. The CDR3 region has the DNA TGTGCCAGCAGTGATTCGGGACTAGCGCAAGGCGAGCAGTACTTC.

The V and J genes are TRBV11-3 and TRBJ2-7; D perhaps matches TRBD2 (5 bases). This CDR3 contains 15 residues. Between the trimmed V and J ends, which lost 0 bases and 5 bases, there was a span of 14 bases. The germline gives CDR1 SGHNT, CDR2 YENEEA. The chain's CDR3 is CASSLDLGRGHEQYF. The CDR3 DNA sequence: TGTGCCAGCAGCTTAGATCTGGGCCGAGGGCACGAGCAGTACTTC.

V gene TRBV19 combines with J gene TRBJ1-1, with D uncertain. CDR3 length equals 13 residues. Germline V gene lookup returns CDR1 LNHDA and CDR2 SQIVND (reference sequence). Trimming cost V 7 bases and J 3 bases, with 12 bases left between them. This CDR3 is CASNGVQDTEAFF. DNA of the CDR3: TGTGCCAGTAACGGGGTTCAGGACACTGAAGCTTTCTTT.

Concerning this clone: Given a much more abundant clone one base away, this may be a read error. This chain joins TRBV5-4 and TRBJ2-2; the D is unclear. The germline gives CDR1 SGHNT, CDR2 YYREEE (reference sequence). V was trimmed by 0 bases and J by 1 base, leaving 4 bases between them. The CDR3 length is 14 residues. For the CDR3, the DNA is TGTGCCAGCAGCTTGGTCAGGAACACCGGGGAGCTGTTTTTT. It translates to CASSLVRNTGELFF.

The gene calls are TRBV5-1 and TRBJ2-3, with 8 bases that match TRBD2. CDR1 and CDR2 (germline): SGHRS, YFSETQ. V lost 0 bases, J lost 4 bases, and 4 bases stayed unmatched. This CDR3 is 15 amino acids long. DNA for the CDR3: TGCGCCAGCAGCTTGGCCCCGGGGGGGCCAGATACGCAGTATTTT. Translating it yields CASSLAPGGPDTQYF.

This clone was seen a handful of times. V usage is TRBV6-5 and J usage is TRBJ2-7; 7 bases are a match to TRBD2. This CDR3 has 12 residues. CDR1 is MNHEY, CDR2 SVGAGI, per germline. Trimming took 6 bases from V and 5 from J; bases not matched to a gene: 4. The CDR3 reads CASRTSFDEQYF. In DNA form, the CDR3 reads TGTGCCAGCAGGACTAGCTTCGACGAGCAGTACTTC.

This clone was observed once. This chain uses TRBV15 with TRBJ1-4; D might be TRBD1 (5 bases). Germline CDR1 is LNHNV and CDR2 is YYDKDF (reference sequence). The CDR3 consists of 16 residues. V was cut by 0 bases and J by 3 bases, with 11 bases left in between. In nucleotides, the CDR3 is TGTGCCACCAGCAGAGATGCGGGGGTTGCTAATGAAAAACTGTTTTTT. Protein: CATSRDAGVANEKLFF.

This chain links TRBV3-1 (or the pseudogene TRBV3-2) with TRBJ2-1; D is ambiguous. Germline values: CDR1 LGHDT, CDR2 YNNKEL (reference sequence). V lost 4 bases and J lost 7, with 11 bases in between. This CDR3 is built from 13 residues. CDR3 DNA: TGTGCCAGCAGCCTCCCGTCCGGGAATGAGCAGTTCTTC. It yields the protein CASSLPSGNEQFF.

The CDR3 nucleotides read TGTGCCTGGAGTGTACAGCAAGAGACCCAGTACTTC. Translation gives CAWSVQQETQYF. The V call is TRBV30, the J call TRBJ2-5; the D is unclear. This CDR3 is built from 12 residues. From germline, CDR1 is GTSNPN and CDR2 SVGIG (reference sequence). The V end lost 0 bases, the J end lost 2 bases, and 4 bases lay between the germline ends.

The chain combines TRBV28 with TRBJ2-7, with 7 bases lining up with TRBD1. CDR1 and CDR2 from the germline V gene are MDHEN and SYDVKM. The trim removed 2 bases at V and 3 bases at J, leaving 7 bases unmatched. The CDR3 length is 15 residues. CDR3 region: CASSLPTGAGYEQYF. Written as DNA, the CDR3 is TGTGCCAGCAGTTTACCAACAGGGGCGGGCTACGAGCAGTACTTC.

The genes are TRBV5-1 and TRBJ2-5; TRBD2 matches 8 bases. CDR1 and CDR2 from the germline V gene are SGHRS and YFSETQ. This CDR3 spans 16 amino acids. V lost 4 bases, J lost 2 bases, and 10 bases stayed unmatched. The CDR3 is CASSLAGRGGQETQYF. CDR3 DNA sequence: TGCGCCAGCAGCCTGGCGGGTCGGGGGGGGCAAGAGACCCAGTACTTC.

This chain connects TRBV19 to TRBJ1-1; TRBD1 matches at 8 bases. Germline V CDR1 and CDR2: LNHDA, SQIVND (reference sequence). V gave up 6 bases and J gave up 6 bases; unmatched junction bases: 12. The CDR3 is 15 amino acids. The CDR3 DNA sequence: TGTGCCAGTAGGGCTCATCGACAGGGGAGCGCTGAAGCTTTCTTT. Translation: CASRAHRQGSAEAFF.

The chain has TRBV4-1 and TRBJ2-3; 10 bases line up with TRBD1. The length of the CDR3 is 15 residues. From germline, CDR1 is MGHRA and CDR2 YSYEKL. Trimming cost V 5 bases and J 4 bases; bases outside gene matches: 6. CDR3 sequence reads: CASSFRDRGSDTQYF. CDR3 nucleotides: TGCGCCAGCAGCTTTCGGGACAGGGGTTCAGATACGCAGTATTTT.

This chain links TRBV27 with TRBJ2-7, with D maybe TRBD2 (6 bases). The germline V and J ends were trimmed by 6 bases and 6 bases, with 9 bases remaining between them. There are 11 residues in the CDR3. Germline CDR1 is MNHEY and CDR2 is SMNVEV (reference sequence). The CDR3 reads CASRGGFEQYF. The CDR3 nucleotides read TGTGCCAGCAGGGGGGGTTTCGAGCAGTACTTC.

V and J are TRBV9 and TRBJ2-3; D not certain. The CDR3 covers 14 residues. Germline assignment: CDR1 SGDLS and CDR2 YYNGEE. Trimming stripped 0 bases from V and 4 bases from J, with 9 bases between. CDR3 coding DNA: TGTGCCAGCAGCGTAGGTTCGGTTCCAGATACGCAGTATTTT. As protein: CASSVGSVPDTQYF.

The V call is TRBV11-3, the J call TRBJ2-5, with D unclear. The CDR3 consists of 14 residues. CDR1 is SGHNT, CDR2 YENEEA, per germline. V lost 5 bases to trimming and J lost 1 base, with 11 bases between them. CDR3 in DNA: TGTGCCAGCAGCAGTCTGAGGTCCCAAGAGACCCAGTACTTC. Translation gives CASSSLRSQETQYF.